This T cell receptor beta chain was identified during a study of cytomegalovirus exposure and HLA in healthy donors. This CDR3 has 12 residues. V was shortened by 3 bases and J by 7 bases, with 10 bases between the two germline ends. Germline assignment: CDR1 SGHRS and CDR2 YFSETQ. The PCR contained 60 Vbeta and 13 Jbeta primers. TCRdb's copy holds only in-frame clones and misses some; the assay was immunoSEQ multiplex PCR. The repertoire holds under 200,000 clones, just under 80% seen once, with 1% in the top ten. This sequence joins TRBV5-1 and TRBJ1-1; D is possibly TRBD1 (6 bases). The sequence was collected from a woman aged 45-60 years in good health and CMV-seropositive. What was sequenced was PBMCs. The CDR3 region is CASSSGTLEAFF. CDR3 bases: TGCGCCAGCAGCTCCGGGACACTTGAAGCTTTCTTT.